This T cell receptor (beta chain) emerged from a study of T cell clones after liver transplantation (dated by TCRdb to between 2018 and 2020). Concerning the study at large: Samples were obtained from ITN030ST, a randomized trial in which withdrawal of immunosuppression was attempted within 2 years of liver transplantation. Donor-reactive T cell clones were identified by TCRbeta sequencing following a pre-transplant mixed lymphocyte reaction and were subsequently tracked in post-transplant blood. Third party-reactive TCRbeta sequences from pre-transplant MLRs were also identified as an antigen-independent comparator for donor-reactive sequences. Three of the eight recipients were HCV-positive; the others were transplanted for non-autoimmune, non-viral indications. Until randomization at 12-24 months post-transplant, subjects were given standard immunosuppression, with no induction therapy. Tolerance was defined as complete withdrawal of immunosuppression for at least one year without a rise in liver enzymes beyond twice the upper limit of normal. Blood samples were collected pre-transplant, then pre-randomization ahead of withdrawal, and finally post-randomization once withdrawal had either been completed or failed. A cohort of 8 liver transplant recipients was studied, of whom 3 were classified as tolerant and 5 as non-tolerant.

The time point label on this specimen signifies: pre-transplant. Unstimulated PBMCs, after thawing, were stained for CD3, CD4 and CD8 and then FACS-sorted into CD3+CD4+ and CD3+CD8+ populations. Each of the 8 studied subjects was randomized to immunosuppression withdrawal. Genomic DNA was isolated with the Qiagen DNeasy Blood and Tissue Kit. Paper-wide results and their limitations: Circulating donor-reactive CD4 TCRbeta sequences fell significantly post-transplant in 5 of 8 subjects, irrespective of tolerance or HCV status. A greater decline was seen for donor-reactive sequences than for third party-reactive sequences, suggesting partial antigen-specific deletion unrelated to withdrawal success. When repertoire turnover was accounted for, significantly reduced detection of donor-reactive sequences was found in 7 of 8 subjects for CD4 and in 8 of 8 subjects for CD8. In a couple of subjects, low numbers of available donor cells limited the measurable donor-reactive repertoire. Conclusions were preliminary, limited by small, heterogeneous patient numbers and non-standardized post-transplant time points. Because no allograft tissue specimens were available, donor-reactive T cells may have migrated into the graft instead of being deleted.

For CDR1 and CDR2, the germline V gene (reference sequence) lists LNHDA and SQIVND. V is pared back by 4 bases and J by 2 bases, with 8 bases lying between the germline termini. Spanning cysteine to phenylalanine, the CDR3 consists of 13 amino acids. The sequence is cut down to CDR3 DNA, 39 bases in frame from base 1. Frozen genomic DNA underwent high-throughput TCRbeta CDR3 sequencing by immunoSEQ, including PCR amplification, mapping, bias correction and internal controls. As for the authors' bioinformatics: Productive rearrangements were kept, and unique TCRbeta sequences were defined by CDR3 nucleotide sequence plus V and J gene. For a sequence to be called donor-reactive, it needed a frequency of at least 0.01% and at least 5-fold expansion in CFSE-low cells compared with unstimulated pre-transplant cells. To ensure at least 90% detection power, minimum frequency thresholds were set for each subject based on that subject's lowest-template unstimulated sample. Jensen-Shannon divergence between the top 1000 TCRbeta sequences post- versus pre-transplant served as the measure of repertoire turnover. Changes in detection of donor-reactive sequences were tested with two-sided Fisher's exact tests. The source is immuneACCESS, and TCRdb retained only in-frame sequences with V and J called. Part of the clones is not carried over; for the studies checked, unresolved V genes explain less than half of this, and the remainder is unexplained. Clone size and the V and J calls come from that table; the DNA yielded D and trimming. This sample comprises over 50,000 clones, approximately 84% of them detected only once. The ten largest clones represent over 6.5% of the sample.

Concerning this clone itself: The specificity of this receptor is unknown. No much larger clone exists at a distance of one base, and base qualities are not known.

The rearranged chain carries TRBV19 and TRBJ1-2; the D gene is unclear. Here the sequenced sample was CD4+ T cells from blood, taken before liver transplant. This receptor was identified in a human donor who received a liver transplant. In nucleotide form, the sequence is TGTGCCAGTAGTACCTATCAGAACTATGGCTACACCTTC. This translates into CASSTYQNYGYTF.